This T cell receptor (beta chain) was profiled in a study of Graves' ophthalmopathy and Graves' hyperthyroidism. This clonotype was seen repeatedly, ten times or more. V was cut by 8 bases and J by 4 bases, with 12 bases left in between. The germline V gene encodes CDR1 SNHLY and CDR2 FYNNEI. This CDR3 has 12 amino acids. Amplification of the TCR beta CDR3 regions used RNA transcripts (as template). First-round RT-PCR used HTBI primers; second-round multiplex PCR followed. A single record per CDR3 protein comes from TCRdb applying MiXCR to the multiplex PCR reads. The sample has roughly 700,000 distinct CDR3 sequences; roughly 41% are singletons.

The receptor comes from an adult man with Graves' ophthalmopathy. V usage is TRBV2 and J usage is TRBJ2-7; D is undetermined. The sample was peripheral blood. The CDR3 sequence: CASLGVRYEQYF. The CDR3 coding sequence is TGTGCCAGCCTCGGAGTTCGGTACGAGCAGTACTTC.